The rows below give T cell receptor beta chains drawn from one sample of a study of shared clonotypes between healthy human individuals. Measured with immunoSEQ multiplex PCR; TCRdb has only the in-frame clones, and not every one. Of approximately 940,000 clones detected, over 60% appear once; the ten largest clones hold roughly 1.5%. Material for sequencing was memory CD4+ T cells sorted from blood. The receptors shown here come from a man between 18 and 29 years old in good health. Both conserved end residues are part of each CDR3. D genes are given only for firm matches. Clone size is shown for a subset of rows, as once, few, many or a class of expanded clone.

v_call	j_call	clone_size	d_call	cdr3_nt	cdr3_aa
TRBV5-4	TRBJ1-1	once	NA	TGTGCCAGCAGAAAGGGCCATGAAGACGCTGAAGCTTTCTTT	CASRKGHEDAEAFF
TRBV6-1	TRBJ2-4	many	NA	TGTGCCAGCAGTGAAGGGGGACACCTAGCCAAAAACATTCAGTACTTC	CASSEGGHLAKNIQYF
TRBV7-9	TRBJ1-5	few	TRBD1	TGTGCCAGCAGCGGGGGACAGGGCAATCAGCCCCAGCATTTT	CASSGGQGNQPQHF
TRBV4-1	TRBJ1-1	NA	NA	TGCGCCAGCAGCCAAGATCCCCAACCTTGGGGCACTGAAGCTTTCTTT	CASSQDPQPWGTEAFF
TRBV5-1	TRBJ2-3	NA	NA	TGCGCCAGCCGGGGTCTGAACACAGATACGCAGTATTTT	CASRGLNTDTQYF
TRBV2	TRBJ2-7	once	NA	TGTGCCAGCGCCCCGGGGTCTGACCCCGAGCAGTACTTC	CASAPGSDPEQYF
TRBV7-2	TRBJ1-2	NA	TRBD1	TGTGCCAGCAGCACCTCACCCGGGACAGGGTACGATGGCTACACCTTC	CASSTSPGTGYDGYTF
TRBV11-2	TRBJ2-7	few	TRBD1	TGTGCCAGCAGCGTCAACCGGGACAGGGGCTTTGAGCAGTACTTC	CASSVNRDRGFEQYF
TRBV7-3	TRBJ2-3	NA	TRBD2	TGTGCCAGCAGCTTACAAGCGGGGGGGACGGATACGCAGTATTTT	CASSLQAGGTDTQYF
TRBV21-1	TRBJ1-5	NA	NA	TGTGCCAGCAGCAAAAGATGGGGGGGCAATCAGCCCCAGCATTTT	CASSKRWGGNQPQHF
TRBV4-2	TRBJ1-4	NA	NA	TGTGCCAGCAGCGAGGGACTGAGAGACGGGGCTAATGAAAAACTGTTTTTT	CASSEGLRDGANEKLFF
TRBV6-4	TRBJ1-5	NA	NA	TGTGCCAGCGTAACAGGGAGGGTAGGTCAGCCCCAGCATTTT	CASVTGRVGQPQHF
TRBV5-1	TRBJ2-2	NA	NA	TGCGCCAGCAGCTTGGTCCCAGGCAAGAACACCGGGGAGCTGTTTTTT	CASSLVPGKNTGELFF
TRBV19	TRBJ2-7	NA	NA	TGTGCCAGTAGAAGGACGGGTAGCTCCTACGAGCAGTACTTC	CASRRTGSSYEQYF
TRBV7-9	TRBJ2-7	NA	TRBD1	TGTGCCAGCAGCTTAGGCAGGGGGCCCTCCTACGAGCAGTACTTC	CASSLGRGPSYEQYF
TRBV5-1	TRBJ2-2	NA	NA	TGCGCCAGCAGCTTGGTCGCCCTTACCTACACCGGGGAGCTGTTTTTT	CASSLVALTYTGELFF
TRBV5-1	TRBJ2-7	NA	TRBD2	TGCGCCAGCAGCTCGACTAGCGGGAGAGGAGAGCAGTACTTC	CASSSTSGRGEQYF
TRBV18	TRBJ1-2	NA	NA	TGTGCCAGCTCCCCGGACACAACTAACTATGGCTACACCTTC	CASSPDTTNYGYTF
TRBV6-4	TRBJ1-1	few	TRBD1	TGTGCCAGCAGAGACACGGACAGGGACACTGAAGCTTTCTTT	CASRDTDRDTEAFF
TRBV18	TRBJ1-6	NA	NA	TGTGCCAGCTCACCGTCGGCCTCTACTGTGTCTAATTCACCCCTCCACTTT	CASSPSASTVSNSPLHF
TRBV18	TRBJ2-1	once	NA	TGTGCCAGCTCACCGAGGGTGGGATACAATGAGCAGTTCTTC	CASSPRVGYNEQFF
TRBV2	TRBJ2-5	NA	TRBD2	TGTGCCAGCAGTGAGGGGACTAGCGTGCGACAAGAGACCCAGTACTTC	CASSEGTSVRQETQYF
TRBV29-1	TRBJ2-3	few	NA	TGCAGCGCACGACCGGGACAAAGCACAGATACGCAGTATTTT	CSARPGQSTDTQYF
TRBV5-6	TRBJ2-3	NA	NA	TGTGCCAGCAGCTTCATCGATACGCAGTATTTT	CASSFIDTQYF
TRBV5-1	TRBJ1-6	NA	TRBD1	TGCGCCAGCAGCTCCCGACAGGGGGCGGTGTCCCTCCACTTT	CASSSRQGAVSLHF
TRBV5-4	TRBJ1-2	NA	TRBD1	TGTGCCAGCAGCCCAGGGGGCGCAATAAATGGCTACACCTTC	CASSPGGAINGYTF
TRBV19	TRBJ1-4	NA	NA	TGTGCCAGTAGTACGGAGTCAACTAATGAAAAACTGTTTTTT	CASSTESTNEKLFF
TRBV18	TRBJ1-4	NA	NA	TGTGCCAGCTCACGTGGAATTTCAACTAATGAAAAACTGTTTTTT	CASSRGISTNEKLFF
TRBV7-7	TRBJ1-6	NA	NA	TGTGCTAGCAGCCGTGACCTGAATTCACCCCTCCACTTT	CASSRDLNSPLHF
TRBV6-1	TRBJ1-5	many	NA	TGTGCCAGCAGTGCGGCAGGGTTCAATCAGCCCCAGCATTTT	CASSAAGFNQPQHF
TRBV5-4	TRBJ2-7	NA	TRBD1	TGTGCCAGCAGCCGGCAGGGACAGGGGGCGCAGGAGCAGTACTTC	CASSRQGQGAQEQYF
TRBV2	TRBJ1-2	NA	NA	TGTGCCAGCAGTGTATCTAGTAGAATTAACTATGGCTACACCTTC	CASSVSSRINYGYTF
TRBV11-2	TRBJ2-1	NA	TRBD2	TGTGCCAGCAGCTTCTTAGCGGGGCGCTCCTACAATGAGCAGTTCTTC	CASSFLAGRSYNEQFF
TRBV5-1	TRBJ2-3	NA	NA	TGCGCCAGCAGCGTCGGTGGGGGCAGGGTAGATACGCAGTATTTT	CASSVGGGRVDTQYF
TRBV5-4	TRBJ1-3	NA	NA	TGTGCCAGCAGCTCGTCTGGAGGTATCTCTGGAAACACCATATATTTT	CASSSSGGISGNTIYF
TRBV10-2	TRBJ2-5	few	NA	TGCGCCAGCCTGGACATCGCAACCGAGACCCAGTACTTC	CASLDIATETQYF
TRBV28	TRBJ1-1	NA	TRBD1	TGTGCCAGCAGAACAGGGGGTGGGACTGAAGCTTTCTTT	CASRTGGGTEAFF